This TCR beta chain emerged from a study of T cell changes during pregnancy in multiple sclerosis. Sequencing used immunoSEQ multiplex PCR; TCRdb keeps in-frame clones, though not all of them. The table records roughly 61,000 clones, roughly 94% of them present only once. This CDR3 is built from 14 residues. Trimming took 7 bases from V and 3 from J; bases not matched to a gene: 8. Germline CDR1 SNHLY, CDR2 FYNNEI. The chain links TRBV2 to TRBJ2-7, with TRBD2 matching 8 bases. Here the sequenced sample was CD8+ T cells from peripheral blood mononuclear cells, taken after pregnancy. This receptor was identified in a female donor with multiple sclerosis, enrolled in a pregnancy study. The CDR3 DNA is TGTGCCAGCACTCCCCCAGCGGGGGACTACGAGCAGTACTTC. Protein sequence: CASTPPAGDYEQYF.